These T cell receptor beta chains were read from a single sample in a study of blood T cell repertoires in COVID-19. This table comes from immunoSEQ multiplex PCR, and its TCRdb copy is limited to in-frame clones, with some not included. Of roughly 260,000 clones in the sample, about 85% were seen once. Sequenced: peripheral blood. Receptors originate from a man aged 60 to 69 who had recovered from COVID-19. Both conserved end residues are part of each CDR3. D genes are given only for firm matches. A clone size is listed for some rows: how often the clone was seen (once, few, many), or a class if it is expanded.

abundance,v_gene,d_gene,j_gene,CDR3nt,CDR3aa
.,TRBV10-2,TRBD1,TRBJ1-2,TGCGCCAGCCTCAGAGAGACAGGGGGTGGCTACACCTTC,CASLRETGGGYTF
.,TRBV11-2,.,TRBJ2-3,TGTGCCAGCAGCTTAACCCAGTCAGATACGCAGTATTTT,CASSLTQSDTQYF
.,TRBV4-1,.,TRBJ2-5,TGCGCCAGCAGCCAAGCGGACCAAGAGACCCAGTACTTC,CASSQADQETQYF
.,TRBV7-3,TRBD2,TRBJ2-1,TGTGCCAGCAGCTTGAAAGGGACTATTTCCTACAATGAGCAGTTCTTC,CASSLKGTISYNEQFF
.,TRBV2,TRBD1,TRBJ1-2,TGTGCCAGCAATGAGGGGGCAGGGGGCTACACCTTC,CASNEGAGGYTF
.,TRBV19,.,TRBJ1-1,TGTGCCAGTAGTATTCAGGGCAGCATGAACACTGAAGCTTTCTTT,CASSIQGSMNTEAFF
.,TRBV14,.,TRBJ1-6,TGTGCCAGCAGCCGCCCCGGACAGCTCTATAATTCACCCCTCCACTTT,CASSRPGQLYNSPLHF
once,TRBV7-8,.,TRBJ2-7,TGTGCCAGCAGCTTAGCGGCTGATATCTACGAGCAGTACTTC,CASSLAADIYEQYF
.,TRBV6-6,TRBD1,TRBJ1-2,TGTGCCAGCAGTGGGGGGGACAGGGTGAACTATGGCTACACCTTC,CASSGGDRVNYGYTF
.,TRBV6-6,TRBD1,TRBJ1-1,TGTGCCAGCAGTACGGACAGGGTAGTTTACACTGAAGCTTTCTTT,CASSTDRVVYTEAFF
.,TRBV3-1/TRBV3-2,.,TRBJ1-5,TGTGCCAGCAGCCAAGGGGGGCCCAATCAGCCCCAGCATTTT,CASSQGGPNQPQHF
.,TRBV19,TRBD1,TRBJ2-7,TGTGCCAGTAGTATATCCAGACGACAGGGGGCAGGGGAGCAGTACTTC,CASSISRRQGAGEQYF
once,TRBV6-2/TRBV6-3,TRBD2,TRBJ2-3,TGTGCCAGCAGTTACTTAGGGACGGGGGGGCGGTCCCCGCAGTATTTT,CASSYLGTGGRSPQYF
.,TRBV27,TRBD1,TRBJ1-2,TGTGCCAGCTATCGAACCGGACAGGGGGATGCTAACTATGGCTACACCTTC,CASYRTGQGDANYGYTF
.,TRBV5-6,.,TRBJ2-1,TGTGCCAGCAGCTTGGACCGCAGGGGAGTTTATGAGCAGTTCTTC,CASSLDRRGVYEQFF
.,TRBV15,.,TRBJ1-1,TGTGCCACCAGCAGAGGCGGGGCCGGGGCCACTGAAGCTTTCTTT,CATSRGGAGATEAFF
once,TRBV2,TRBD2,TRBJ2-3,TGTGCCACCGCTAGCGGGGGGCTGGCGGGCACAGATACGCAGTATTTT,CATASGGLAGTDTQYF
.,TRBV7-2,.,TRBJ1-2,TGTGCCAGCAGCTTTAACAGGGTCTATGGCTACACCTTC,CASSFNRVYGYTF
.,TRBV18,.,TRBJ1-2,TGTGCCAGCTCACCACAGACTGACAACTATGGCTACACCTTC,CASSPQTDNYGYTF
.,TRBV5-4,TRBD1,TRBJ1-1,TGTGCCAGCAGCTTGGGCAGACAGGGGGCTTCTTCCACTGAAGCTTTCTTT,CASSLGRQGASSTEAFF
.,TRBV29-1,.,TRBJ2-3,TGCAGCGTTGAAGCTACATACAGGGATACGCAGTATTTT,CSVEATYRDTQYF
.,TRBV19,.,TRBJ1-1,TGTGCCAGTAGTACCGCGAGGGGAGGTACTGAAGCTTTCTTT,CASSTARGGTEAFF
.,TRBV9,.,TRBJ2-1,TGTGCCAGCGTGAGGGGGAGTGGTGGTGAGCAGTTCTTC,CASVRGSGGEQFF